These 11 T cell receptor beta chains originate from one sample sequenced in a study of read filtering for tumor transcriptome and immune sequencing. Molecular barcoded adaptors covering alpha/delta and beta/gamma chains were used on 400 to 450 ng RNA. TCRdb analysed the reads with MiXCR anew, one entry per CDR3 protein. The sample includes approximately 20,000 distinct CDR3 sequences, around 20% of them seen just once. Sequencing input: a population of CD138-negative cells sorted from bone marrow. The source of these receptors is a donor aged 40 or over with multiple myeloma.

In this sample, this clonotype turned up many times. CDR3 in amino acids: CASSNLAGGPNEQFF. DNA for the CDR3: TGTGCCAGCAGCAACCTAGCGGGAGGACCCAATGAGCAGTTCTTC. This chain joins TRBV3-1 and TRBJ2-1; 11 bases fit TRBD2. Germline V gene data show CDR1 as LGHDT and CDR2 as YNNKEL (reference sequence). Trimming cost V 5 bases and J 6 bases; bases outside gene matches: 6. The CDR3 is 15 residues long.

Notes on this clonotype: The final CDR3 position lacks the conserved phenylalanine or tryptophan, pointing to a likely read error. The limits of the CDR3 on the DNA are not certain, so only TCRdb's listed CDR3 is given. The CDR3 loop reads CSPPRHSEGGELLL. The rearrangement uses TRBV29-1 and TRBJ2-2; TRBD1, as called in the table, went unchecked against the DNA. Germline V gene lookup returns CDR1 SQVTM and CDR2 ANQGSEA. The CDR3 spans 14 amino acids, including both terminal residues.

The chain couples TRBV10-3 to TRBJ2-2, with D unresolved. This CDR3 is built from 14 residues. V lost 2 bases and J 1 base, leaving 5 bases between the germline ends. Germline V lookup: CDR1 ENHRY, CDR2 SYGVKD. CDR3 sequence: CAISEDRNTGELFF. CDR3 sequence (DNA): TGTGCCATCAGTGAGGACCGGAACACCGGGGAGCTGTTTTTT.

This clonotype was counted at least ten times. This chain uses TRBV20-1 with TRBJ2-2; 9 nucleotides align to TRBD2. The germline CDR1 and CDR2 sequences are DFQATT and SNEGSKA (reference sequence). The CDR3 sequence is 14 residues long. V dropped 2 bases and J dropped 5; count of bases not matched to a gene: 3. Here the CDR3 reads CSARRTSVTGELFF. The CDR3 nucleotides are TGCAGTGCTAGACGGACTAGCGTAACCGGGGAGCTGTTTTTT.

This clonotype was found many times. The CDR3 DNA sequence: TGTGCCAGCAGTGATTCTCTCGGGGGCACCATATATTTT. Encoded protein: CASSDSLGGTIYF. The chain has TRBV28 and TRBJ1-3; D may be TRBD1 (5 bases). Germline CDR1 and CDR2: MDHEN and SYDVKM. The germline V and J ends were trimmed by 5 bases and 9 bases, with 14 bases remaining between them. CDR3 length: 13 residues.

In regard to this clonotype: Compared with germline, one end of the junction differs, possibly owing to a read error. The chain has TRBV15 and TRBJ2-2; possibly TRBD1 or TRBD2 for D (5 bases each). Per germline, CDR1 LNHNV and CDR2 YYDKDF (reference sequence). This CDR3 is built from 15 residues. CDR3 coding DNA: TGTGCCAGCAGCAGCTTTGAGGGGTTGACCGGGGAGCCGTTTTTT. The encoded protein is CASSSFEGLTGEPFF.

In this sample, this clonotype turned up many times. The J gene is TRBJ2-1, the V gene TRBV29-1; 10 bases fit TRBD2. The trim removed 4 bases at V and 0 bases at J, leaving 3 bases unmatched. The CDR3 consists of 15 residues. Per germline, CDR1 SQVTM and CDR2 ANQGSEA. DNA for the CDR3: TGCAGCGTTGGAGCGGGAGGGCGCTCCTACAATGAGCAGTTCTTC. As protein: CSVGAGGRSYNEQFF.

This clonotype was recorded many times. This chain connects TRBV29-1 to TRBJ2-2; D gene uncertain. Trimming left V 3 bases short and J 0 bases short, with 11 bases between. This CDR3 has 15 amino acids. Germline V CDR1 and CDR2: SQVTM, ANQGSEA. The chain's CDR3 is CSVEVASSNTGELFF. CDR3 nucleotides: TGCAGCGTTGAGGTTGCGTCCTCGAACACCGGGGAGCTGTTTTTT.

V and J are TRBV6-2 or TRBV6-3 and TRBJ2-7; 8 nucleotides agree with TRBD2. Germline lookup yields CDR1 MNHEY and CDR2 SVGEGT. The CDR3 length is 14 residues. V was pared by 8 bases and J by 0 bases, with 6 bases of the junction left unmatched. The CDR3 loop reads CASQISGVSYEQYF. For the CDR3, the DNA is TGTGCCAGCCAGATTAGCGGGGTCTCCTACGAGCAGTACTTC.

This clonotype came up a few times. CDR3 sequence: CASSDPYSYEQYF. CDR3 DNA: TGTGCCAGCAGTGATCCCTACTCCTACGAGCAGTACTTC. V gene TRBV2 combines with J gene TRBJ2-7; D gene uncertain. The ends were cut back, 3 bases at V and 0 bases at J, with 6 bases in the middle. The length of the CDR3 is 13 residues. Germline V gene data show CDR1 as SNHLY and CDR2 as FYNNEI.

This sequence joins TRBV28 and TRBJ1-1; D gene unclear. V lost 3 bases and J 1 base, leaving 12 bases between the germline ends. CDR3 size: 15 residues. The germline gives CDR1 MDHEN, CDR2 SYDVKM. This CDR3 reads CASSFRGLGNTEAFF. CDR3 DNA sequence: TGTGCCAGCAGTTTTAGAGGTCTGGGGAACACTGAAGCTTTCTTT. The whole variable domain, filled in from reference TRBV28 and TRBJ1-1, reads DVKVTQSSRYLVKRTGEKVFLECVQDMDHENMFWYRQDPGLGLRLIYFSYDVKMKEKGDIPEGYSVSREKKERFSLILESASTNQTSMYLCASSFRGLGNTEAFFGQGTRLTVV.